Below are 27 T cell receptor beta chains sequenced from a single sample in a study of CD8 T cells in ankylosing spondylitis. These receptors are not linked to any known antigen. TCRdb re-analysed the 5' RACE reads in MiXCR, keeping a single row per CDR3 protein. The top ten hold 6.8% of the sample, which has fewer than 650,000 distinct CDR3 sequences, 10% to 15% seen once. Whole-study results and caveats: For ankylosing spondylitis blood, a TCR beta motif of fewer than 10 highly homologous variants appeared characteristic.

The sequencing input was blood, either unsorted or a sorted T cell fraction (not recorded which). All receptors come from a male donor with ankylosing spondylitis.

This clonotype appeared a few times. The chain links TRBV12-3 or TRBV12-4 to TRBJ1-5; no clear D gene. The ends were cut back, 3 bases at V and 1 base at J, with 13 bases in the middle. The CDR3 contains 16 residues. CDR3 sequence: CASSLGYPASNQPQHF. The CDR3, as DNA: TGTGCCAGCAGTTTGGGCTACCCCGCAAGCAATCAGCCCCAGCATTTT.

CDR3 amino acids: CASSWRGTEAFF. For the CDR3, the DNA is TGTGCCAGCAGTTGGAGGGGCACTGAAGCTTTCTTT. V is TRBV25-1 and J is TRBJ1-1; D possibly corresponds to TRBD1 (5 bases). The V gene's germline CDR1 is MGHDK and CDR2 SYGVNS. The CDR3 is made up of 12 amino acids. Trimming took 5 bases from V and 4 from J, leaving 8 bases between them.

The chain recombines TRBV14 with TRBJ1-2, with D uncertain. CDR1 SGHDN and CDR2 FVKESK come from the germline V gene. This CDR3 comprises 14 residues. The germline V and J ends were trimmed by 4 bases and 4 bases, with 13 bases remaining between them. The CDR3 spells CASSPTREIYGYTF. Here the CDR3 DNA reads TGTGCCAGCAGCCCGACGAGGGAGATCTATGGCTACACCTTC.

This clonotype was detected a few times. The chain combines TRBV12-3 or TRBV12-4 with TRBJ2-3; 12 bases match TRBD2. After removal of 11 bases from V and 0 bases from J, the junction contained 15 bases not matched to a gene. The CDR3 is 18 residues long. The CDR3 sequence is CASREGGLAGMSTDTQYF. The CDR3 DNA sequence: TGTGCCTCTAGGGAGGGGGGACTAGCGGGTATGAGCACAGATACGCAGTATTTT.

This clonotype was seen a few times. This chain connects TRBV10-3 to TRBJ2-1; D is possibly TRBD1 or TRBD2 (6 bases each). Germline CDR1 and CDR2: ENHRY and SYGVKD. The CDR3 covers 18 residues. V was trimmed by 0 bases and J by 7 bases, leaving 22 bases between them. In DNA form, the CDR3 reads TGTGCCATCAGTGAGTCGGCGTTCGCTGTGCAGGGGAGGAATGAGCAGTTCTTC. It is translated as CAISESAFAVQGRNEQFF.

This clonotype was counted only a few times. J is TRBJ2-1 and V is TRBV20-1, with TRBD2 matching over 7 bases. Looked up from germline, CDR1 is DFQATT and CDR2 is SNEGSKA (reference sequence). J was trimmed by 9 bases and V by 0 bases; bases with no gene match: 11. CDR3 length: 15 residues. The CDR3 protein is CSARDSIAGRGEQFF. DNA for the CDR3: TGCAGTGCTAGAGATTCGATAGCGGGTCGCGGTGAGCAGTTCTTC.

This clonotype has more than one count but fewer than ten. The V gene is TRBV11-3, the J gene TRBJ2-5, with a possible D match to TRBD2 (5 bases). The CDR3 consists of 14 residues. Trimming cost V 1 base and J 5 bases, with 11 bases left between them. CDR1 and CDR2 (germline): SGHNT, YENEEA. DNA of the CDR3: TGTGCCAGCAGCTTAGGGAGGACCCTCGAGACCCAGTACTTC. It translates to CASSLGRTLETQYF. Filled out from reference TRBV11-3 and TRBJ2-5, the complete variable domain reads EAGVVQSPRYKIIEKKQPVAFWCNPISGHNTLYWYLQNLGQGPELLIRYENEEAVDDSQLPKDRFSAERLKGVDSTLKIQPAELGDSAVYLCASSLGRTLETQYFGPGTRLLVL.

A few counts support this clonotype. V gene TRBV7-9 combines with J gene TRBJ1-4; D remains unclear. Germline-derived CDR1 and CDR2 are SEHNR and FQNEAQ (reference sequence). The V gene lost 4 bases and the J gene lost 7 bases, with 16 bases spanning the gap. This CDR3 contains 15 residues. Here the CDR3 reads CASSSPSGGGEKLFF. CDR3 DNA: TGTGCCAGCAGCTCACCGTCGGGAGGAGGTGAAAAACTGTTTTTT.

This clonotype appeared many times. The CDR3 spells CASSPTGDGQPQHF. For the CDR3, the DNA is TGCGCCAGCAGCCCGACAGGAGACGGTCAGCCCCAGCATTTT. The rearrangement links TRBV4-1 to TRBJ1-5; D possibly corresponds to TRBD1 (6 bases). This CDR3 contains 14 residues. The V gene lost 4 bases and the J gene lost 6 bases, with 13 bases spanning the gap. Germline CDR1 is MGHRA and CDR2 is YSYEKL.

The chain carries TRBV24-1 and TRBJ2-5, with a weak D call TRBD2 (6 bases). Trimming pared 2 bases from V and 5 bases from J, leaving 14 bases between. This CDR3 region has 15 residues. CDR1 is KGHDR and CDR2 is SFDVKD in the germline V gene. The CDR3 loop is CATSDSPGGFETQYF. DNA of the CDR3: TGTGCCACCAGTGATTCCCCCGGGGGTTTCGAGACCCAGTACTTC.

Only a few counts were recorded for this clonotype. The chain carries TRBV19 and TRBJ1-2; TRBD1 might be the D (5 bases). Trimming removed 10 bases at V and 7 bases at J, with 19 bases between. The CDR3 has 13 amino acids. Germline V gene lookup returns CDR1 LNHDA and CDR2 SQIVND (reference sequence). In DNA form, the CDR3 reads TGTGCCACCCCAGCTCCGGGAGGGGCTGGCTACACCTTC. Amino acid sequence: CATPAPGGAGYTF.

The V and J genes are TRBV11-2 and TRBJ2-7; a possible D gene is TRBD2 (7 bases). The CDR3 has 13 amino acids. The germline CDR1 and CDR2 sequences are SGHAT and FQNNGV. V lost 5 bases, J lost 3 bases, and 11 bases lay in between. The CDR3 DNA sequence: TGTGCCAGCAGCGGGGGGGCTATCTACGAGCAGTACTTC. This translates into CASSGGAIYEQYF.

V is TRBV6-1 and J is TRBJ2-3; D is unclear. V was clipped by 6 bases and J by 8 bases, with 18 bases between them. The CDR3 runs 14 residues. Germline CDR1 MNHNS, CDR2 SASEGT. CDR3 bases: TGTGCCAGCAGACCCACCGGACCCACACCTACGCAGTATTTT. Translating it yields CASRPTGPTPTQYF.

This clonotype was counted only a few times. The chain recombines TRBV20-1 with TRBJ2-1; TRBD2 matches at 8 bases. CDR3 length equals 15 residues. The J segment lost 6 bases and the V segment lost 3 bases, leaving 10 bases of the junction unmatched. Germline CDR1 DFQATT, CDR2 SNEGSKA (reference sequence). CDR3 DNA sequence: TGCAGTGCTAGGCCGTGGGTCAGCGGGAGCAATGAGCAGTTCTTC. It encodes CSARPWVSGSNEQFF.

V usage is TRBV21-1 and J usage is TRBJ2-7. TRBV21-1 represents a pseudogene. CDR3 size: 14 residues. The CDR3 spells CASSKAWPLYEQYV. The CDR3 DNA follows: TGTGCCAGCAGCAAAGCTTGGCCTCTCTACGAGCAGTACGTC.

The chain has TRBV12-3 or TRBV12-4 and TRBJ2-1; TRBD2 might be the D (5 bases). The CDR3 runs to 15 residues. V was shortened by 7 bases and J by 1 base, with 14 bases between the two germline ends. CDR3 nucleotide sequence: TGTGCCAGCATTTCAGACTATGGTTCCTACAATGAGCAGTTCTTC. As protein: CASISDYGSYNEQFF.

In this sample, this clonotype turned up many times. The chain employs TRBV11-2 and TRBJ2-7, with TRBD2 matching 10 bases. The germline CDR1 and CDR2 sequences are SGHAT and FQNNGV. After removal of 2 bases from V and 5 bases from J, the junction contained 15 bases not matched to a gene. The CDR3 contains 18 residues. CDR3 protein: CASSLRPDSGRRKDEQYF. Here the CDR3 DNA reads TGTGCCAGCAGCTTACGGCCCGATAGCGGGAGGAGAAAGGACGAGCAGTACTTC.

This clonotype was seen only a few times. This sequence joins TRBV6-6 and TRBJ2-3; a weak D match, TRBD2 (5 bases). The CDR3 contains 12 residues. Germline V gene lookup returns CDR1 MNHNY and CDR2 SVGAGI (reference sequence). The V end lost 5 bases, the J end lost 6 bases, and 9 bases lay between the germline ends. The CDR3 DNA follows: TGTGCCAGCAGTGGCAGAGGGGATACGCAGTATTTT. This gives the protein CASSGRGDTQYF.

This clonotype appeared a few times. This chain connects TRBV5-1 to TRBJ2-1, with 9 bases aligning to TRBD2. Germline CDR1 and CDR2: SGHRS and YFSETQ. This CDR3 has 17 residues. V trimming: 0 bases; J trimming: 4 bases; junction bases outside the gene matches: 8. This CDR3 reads CASSLAKTSGQYNEQFF. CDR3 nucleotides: TGCGCCAGCAGCTTGGCCAAAACTAGCGGGCAATACAATGAGCAGTTCTTC.

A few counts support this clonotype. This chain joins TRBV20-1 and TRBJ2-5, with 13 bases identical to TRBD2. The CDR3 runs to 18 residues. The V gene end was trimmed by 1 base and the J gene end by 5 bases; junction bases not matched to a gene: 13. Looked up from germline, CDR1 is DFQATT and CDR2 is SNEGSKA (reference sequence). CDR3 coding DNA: TGCAGTGCTAGAGCACCATCCCCGGGACTAGCGGGATGGGAGACCCAGTACTTC. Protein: CSARAPSPGLAGWETQYF.

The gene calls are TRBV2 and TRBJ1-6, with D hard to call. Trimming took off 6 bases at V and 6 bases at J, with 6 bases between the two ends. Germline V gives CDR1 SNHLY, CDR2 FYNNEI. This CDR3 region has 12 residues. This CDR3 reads CASRRSNSPLHF. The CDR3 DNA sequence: TGTGCCAGCAGGAGGAGTAATTCACCCCTCCACTTT. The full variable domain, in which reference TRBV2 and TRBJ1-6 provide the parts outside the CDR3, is EPEVTQTPSHQVTQMGQEVILRCVPISNHLYFYWYRQILGQKVEFLVSFYNNEISEKSEIFDDQFSVERPDGSNFTLKIRSTKLEDSAMYFCASRRSNSPLHFGNGTRLTVT.

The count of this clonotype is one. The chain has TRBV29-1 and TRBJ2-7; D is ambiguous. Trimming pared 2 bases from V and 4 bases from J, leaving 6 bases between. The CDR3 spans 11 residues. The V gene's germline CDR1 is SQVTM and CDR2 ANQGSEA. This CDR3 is CSVETGYEQYV. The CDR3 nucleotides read TGCAGCGTTGAAACTGGGTACGAGCAGTACGTC.

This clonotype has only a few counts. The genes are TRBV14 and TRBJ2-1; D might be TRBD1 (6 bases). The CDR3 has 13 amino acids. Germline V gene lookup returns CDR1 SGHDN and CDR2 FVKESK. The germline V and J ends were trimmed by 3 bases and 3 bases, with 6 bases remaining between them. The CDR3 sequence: CASSHRGYNEQFF. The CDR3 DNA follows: TGTGCCAGCAGCCACAGGGGCTACAATGAGCAGTTCTTC.

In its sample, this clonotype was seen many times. Here the CDR3 reads CSGAAAVSGYTF. CDR3 in DNA: TGCAGTGGGGCTGCGGCTGTTAGTGGCTACACCTTC. This chain joins TRBV20-1 and TRBJ1-2, with D unresolved. Germline loops: CDR1 DFQATT, CDR2 SNEGSKA (reference sequence). This CDR3 comprises 12 residues. V dropped 7 bases and J dropped 7 bases, with 16 bases sitting between them.

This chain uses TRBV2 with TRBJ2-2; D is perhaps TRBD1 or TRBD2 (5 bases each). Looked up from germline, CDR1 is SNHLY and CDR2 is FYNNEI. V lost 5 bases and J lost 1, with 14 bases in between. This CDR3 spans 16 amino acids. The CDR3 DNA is TGTGCCAGCAGTTCCACCGGGACGGGGAACACCGGGGAGCTGTTTTTT. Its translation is CASSSTGTGNTGELFF.

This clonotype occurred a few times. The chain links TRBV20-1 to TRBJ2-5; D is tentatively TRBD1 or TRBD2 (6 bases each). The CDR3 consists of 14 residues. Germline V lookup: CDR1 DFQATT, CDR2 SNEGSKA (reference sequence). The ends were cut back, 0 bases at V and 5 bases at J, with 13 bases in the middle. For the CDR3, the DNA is TGCAGTGCTAGAGATACGGGGGCCGGTGAGACCCAGTACTTC. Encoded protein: CSARDTGAGETQYF.

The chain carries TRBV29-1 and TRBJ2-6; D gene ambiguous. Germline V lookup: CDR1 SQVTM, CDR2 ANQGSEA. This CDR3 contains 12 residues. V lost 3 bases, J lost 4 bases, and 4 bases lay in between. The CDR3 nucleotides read TGCAGCGTTGATTTAGGGGCCAACGTCCTGACTTTC. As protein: CSVDLGANVLTF.